This paragraph reports one T cell receptor (beta chain). TCR beta CDR3 regions were amplified from RNA transcripts. TCR CDR3 regions were first amplified by RT-PCR with HTBI primers. In TCRdb, the multiplex PCR reads were re-called with MiXCR into one record per CDR3 protein. The data hold approximately 570,000 distinct CDR3 sequences, with about 20% observed a single time. The sample is drawn from a study of T cells in Graves' hyperthyroidism and ophthalmopathy. Source material: blood. This receptor was identified in a man aged 40-50 years with Graves' ophthalmopathy.

In nucleotides, the CDR3 is TGTGCCAGCAGTCCGAGGGGGTATCAAGAGACCCAGTACTTC. Its protein product is CASSPRGYQETQYF. The gene calls are TRBV28 and TRBJ2-5, with TRBD1 as a possible D gene (6 bases). Germline CDR1 MDHEN, CDR2 SYDVKM. The germline V and J ends were trimmed by 5 bases and 2 bases, with 12 bases remaining between them. There are 14 residues in the CDR3.